Below, one TCR beta chain is given with its context. Its antigen is not yet known. No much larger clone exists at a distance of one base, and base qualities are not known. Libraries were constructed by the immunoSEQ multiplex PCR assay. Concerning the study's data processing: A statistical classification framework was developed to diagnose cytomegalovirus status using the catalog of TCR beta chain sequences. In TCRdb, the immuneACCESS table is reduced to in-frame sequences with V and J assigned. These tables do not hold every clone; where another copy was compared, an unresolved V gene accounts for under half, and the others remain unexplained. The D gene and trimming were derived from the DNA, and the V and J assignments and clone size from that table. For this sample the table gives about 200,000 clones, of which more than 70% were detected only once. The ten largest clones add up to almost 1.5% of the sample.

V sheds 6 bases and J sheds 4 bases, leaving 12 bases between their ends. Including the terminal cysteine and phenylalanine, the CDR3 comprises 12 residues. The read is trimmed to its CDR3 DNA, 36 bases read in frame from base 1. Based on the germline V gene (reference sequence), the CDR1 and CDR2 sequences are GTSNPN and SVGIG. Donors formed part of the validation cohort, which comprised 120 subjects and was distinct from the first cohort of over 500 subjects. This entry belongs to a study of cytomegalovirus exposure and HLA in healthy donors (TCRdb year 2017). About the investigation overall: A later analysis indicated that the 120 or so validation repertoires were generated on the platform also employed for the approximately 690 repertoires of the first cohort. To predict cytomegalovirus infection status, the study combined high-throughput TCR immunosequencing, statistical association of individual TCRs with disease status, and machine learning. Along with the roughly 700-subject first cohort, a separate validation cohort of over a hundred different subjects was used. The aim of the study was to test whether cataloging public T cell receptors could identify signatures of past pathogen exposure.

What the study reported, not specific to this receptor: In vitro tests confirmed that a few of the cytomegalovirus-associated TCR beta chains recognize cytomegalovirus antigens. The validation cohort had no HLA typing available for a later analysis, so co-occurrence within that cohort was assessed over all 120 or so repertoires. The authors suggested that the approach could potentially be generalized to other disease states and immunological phenotypes. Across donors, most TCR sequences were observed very rarely, whereas some public TCRs were present in many individuals. A total of fewer than 200 TCR beta chains were listed by the study as associated with cytomegalovirus. The classifier was reported to diagnose cytomegalovirus status with high specificity and sensitivity in both the original cohort and the validation cohort. Subsequent analysis determined that TCRs grouped into clusters in the first cohort also showed a tendency toward co-occurrence across the roughly 120 validation repertoires, and approximately 94% of cluster scores exceeded 0.

This TCR derives from a woman aged 18 to 35 in good health and CMV-seronegative. The V and J segments used are TRBV30 and TRBJ2-5; the D gene cannot be resolved reliably. The sequenced material came from PBMCs. The nucleotide sequence reads as follows: TGTGCCTGCGGTAATAGTGGAGAGACCCAGTACTTC. It specifies CACGNSGETQYF. Joined to the reference TRBV30 and TRBJ2-5 proteins, this CDR3 gives the full variable domain: SQTIHQWPATLVQPVGSPLSLECTVEGTSNPNLYWYRQAAGRGLQLLFYSVGIGQISSEVPQNLSASRPQDRQFILSSKKLLLSDSGFYLCACGNSGETQYFGPGTRLLVL.